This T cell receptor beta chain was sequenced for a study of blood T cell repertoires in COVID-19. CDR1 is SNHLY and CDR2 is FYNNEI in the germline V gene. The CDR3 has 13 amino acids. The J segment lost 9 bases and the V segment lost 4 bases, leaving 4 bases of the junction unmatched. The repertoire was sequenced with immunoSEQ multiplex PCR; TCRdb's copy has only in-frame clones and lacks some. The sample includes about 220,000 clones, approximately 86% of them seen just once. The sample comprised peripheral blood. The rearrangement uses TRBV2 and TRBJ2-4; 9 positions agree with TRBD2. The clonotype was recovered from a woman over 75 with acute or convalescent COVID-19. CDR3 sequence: CASSVQLAGIQYF. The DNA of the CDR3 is TGTGCCAGCAGTGTCCAACTAGCGGGCATTCAGTACTTC.